This T cell receptor beta chain was profiled in a study of cytotoxic CD8 clonotypes in ibrutinib-treated CLL. Study-level points and caveats: Before falling back toward baseline at progression, clonality had risen at the time of ibrutinib response.

This clone is labeled medium-sized. Its antigen is undetermined. Only in-frame clones appear in the TCRdb table, and some are missing; sequencing was by immunoSEQ multiplex PCR. The sample consists of about 27,000 clones, about 70% of them appearing once. This clonotype was obtained from a human donor with chronic lymphocytic leukemia. Sample: PBMCs, taken after 24 months of ibrutinib treatment.

CDR3 region: CASSFVVVGAEAFF. The CDR3 DNA follows: TGTGCCAGCAGCTTTGTCGTGGTCGGCGCTGAAGCTTTCTTT. The chain combines TRBV5-6 with TRBJ1-1; D is uncertain. The CDR3 extends over 14 amino acids. Trimming stripped 2 bases from V and 6 bases from J, with 14 bases between. The germline V gene encodes CDR1 SGHDT and CDR2 YYEEEE. Drawing the rest from reference TRBV5-6 and TRBJ1-1, the complete variable domain is DAGVTQSPTHLIKTRGQQVTLRCSPKSGHDTVSWYQQALGQGPQFIFQYYEEEERQRGNFPDRFSGHQFPNYSSELNVNALLLGDSALYLCASSFVVVGAEAFFGQGTRLTVV.